This TCR beta chain was captured by sequencing in a study of T-cell reconstitution after alpha-beta-depleted transplantation in children. Unique molecular identifiers were built into the TCRbeta library. TCRdb re-called the PCR reads with MiXCR, one entry per CDR3 protein. The sample holds hundreds of thousands of distinct CDR3 sequences, roughly 8.2% seen once. Study-wide results and caveats: Recipient T cells and thymic progenitors that survived were the source of the high TCRbeta diversity seen at day 60 in some patients. Several hundred expanded graft clones reportedly gave rise to the alpha-beta T cells present about two months after transplant. T-cell counts and diversity were attributed mostly to newly produced T cells one year after transplant.

The germline gives CDR1 PRHDT, CDR2 FYEKMQ (reference sequence). Between the trimmed V and J ends, which lost 2 bases and 0 bases, there was a span of 7 bases. CDR3 size: 14 residues. This clonotype has a count of ten or more. The antigen remains unidentified. This sequence originates from a female patient aged 2-15 years who had a stem cell transplant for Fanconi anemia, so the T cells may come from the graft donor. The chain carries TRBV13 and TRBJ2-5; tentatively, D is TRBD2 (6 bases). The sequences come from peripheral blood, collected 360 days after TCRalphabeta/CD19-depleted stem cell transplant. The CDR3, as DNA: TGTGCCAGCAGCTTACGCGGGGACCAAGAGACCCAGTACTTC. Translated: CASSLRGDQETQYF.